This TCR beta chain derives from a study of blood T cell repertoires in COVID-19. Background on the study: The samples span acute and convalescent COVID-19 from the United States, Italy and Spain.

In the original analysis: Nucleated cell number was recorded as an estimate derived from reference gene primer amplification. Some clones are missing from TCRdb's copy, which holds only in-frame ones; the method was immunoSEQ multiplex PCR. That table supplies the V and J calls and clone size; D and trimming were determined from the DNA. The sample includes tens of thousands of clones, 80% seen only once; the top ten take under 25%. J lost 2 bases, V lost 6 bases, and 4 bases had no gene match. Germline CDR1 is WSHSY and CDR2 is SAAADI. This CDR3 has 14 residues. The sequenced sample consisted of peripheral blood. This chain joins TRBV10-2 and TRBJ1-5, with 7 bases lining up with TRBD1. This sequence originates from a woman older than 75 with acute or convalescent COVID-19. The CDR3 DNA reads as TGCGCCAGCAGAAGGGGGCAGGGCAATCAGCCCCAGCATTTT. It specifies CASRRGQGNQPQHF.